These 8 T cell receptor beta chains share one sample of origin, sequenced in a study of cytomegalovirus exposure and HLA in healthy donors listed by TCRdb under 2017. Libraries were built with the immunoSEQ multiplex PCR assay. The multiplex PCR relied on a mix of 60 forward primers for TCR Vbeta segments and 13 reverse primers for TCR Jbeta segments. TCRdb retrieved this table from immuneACCESS and kept in-frame rearrangements only. Not all clones are present; in checked studies, unresolved V genes account for under half, and no reason is known for the remainder. This sample has 200,000 to 250,000 clones in its table, and 60% to 85% of those were observed once. The ten top clones hold roughly a sixth of the sample. The sequenced sample was PBMCs. These TCRs come from a man aged 40-50 years in good health and CMV-seronegative.

The rearrangement joins TRBV5-1 to TRBJ2-1; 14 positions agree with TRBD2. CDR3 length: 15 amino acids. Trimming at V came to 4 bases and at J to 7 bases, leaving 4 bases not matched to a gene. The V gene's germline CDR1 is SGHRS and CDR2 YFSETQ. CDR3 sequence (DNA): TGCGCCAGCAGCACCGGGACTAGCGGGAGTAATGAGCAGTTCTTC. It codes for CASSTGTSGSNEQFF. Filled out from reference TRBV5-1 and TRBJ2-1, the complete variable domain reads KAGVTQTPRYLIKTRGQQVTLSCSPISGHRSVSWYQQTPGQGLQFLFEYFSETQRNKGNFPGRFSGRQFSNSRSEMNVSTLELGDSALYLCASSTGTSGSNEQFFGPGTRLTVL.

This chain connects TRBV6-1 to TRBJ2-2; D not certain. CDR1 and CDR2 from the germline V gene are MNHNS and SASEGT. The CDR3 has 11 residues. The V end was cut by 10 bases, the J end by 6 bases, with 9 bases between. The CDR3 here is CATTLPGELFF. The CDR3 bases are TGTGCCACAACTCTACCCGGGGAGCTGTTTTTT.

The table lists this clone with a few counts. The chain couples TRBV18 to TRBJ1-1; D is perhaps TRBD1 (5 bases). V was cut by 0 bases and J by 4 bases, with 12 bases left in between. The CDR3 contains 15 residues. The germline gives CDR1 KGHSH, CDR2 LQKENI. The CDR3 coding sequence is TGTGCCAGCTCACCACCATTACGGGGGAGCACTGAAGCTTTCTTT. It specifies CASSPPLRGSTEAFF.

This clone was observed a single time. The J gene is TRBJ1-2, the V gene TRBV6-6, with D possibly TRBD1 on 6 matching bases. This CDR3 spans 12 amino acids. Germline loops: CDR1 MNHNY, CDR2 SVGAGI (reference sequence). V was pared by 6 bases and J by 12 bases, with 17 bases between. The CDR3 sequence is CASRSTRGWHTF. The CDR3 bases are TGTGCCAGCAGAAGTACCAGGGGATGGCACACCTTC.

This clone appeared a few times. The chain couples TRBV19 to TRBJ2-2, with TRBD1 matching over 7 bases. Losses at the gene ends were 8 bases for V and 5 bases for J; bases not matched to a gene: 11. The CDR3 contains 15 residues. The germline V gene encodes CDR1 LNHDA and CDR2 SQIVND (reference sequence). In DNA form, the CDR3 reads TGTGCCAGTGGAAAGACCGGGACAGTTACCGGGGAGCTGTTTTTT. Translated, it gives CASGKTGTVTGELFF. Complete variable domain (other parts from reference TRBV19 and TRBJ2-2): DGGITQSPKYLFRKEGQNVTLSCEQNLNHDAMYWYRQDPGQGLRLIYYSQIVNDFQKGDIAEGYSVSREKKESFPLTVTSAQKNPTAFYLCASGKTGTVTGELFFGEGSRLTVL.

This chain connects TRBV10-3 to TRBJ2-2, with 11 nucleotides matching TRBD2. Trimming at V came to 2 bases and at J to 5 bases, leaving 10 bases not matched to a gene. The CDR3 is 18 amino acids. Germline CDR1 ENHRY, CDR2 SYGVKD. The CDR3 DNA reads TGTGCCATCAGTGAGATGATAGCGGGAGGGTCGCGGACCGGGGAGCTGTTTTTT. Protein sequence: CAISEMIAGGSRTGELFF.

This clone was detected only a few times. This sequence joins TRBV19 and TRBJ1-1; TRBD1 might be the D (6 bases). V was clipped by 7 bases and J by 4 bases, with 13 bases between them. The CDR3 totals 13 residues. Germline CDR1 is LNHDA and CDR2 is SQIVND (reference sequence). The CDR3 DNA sequence: TGTGCCAGTACCGGGGGGCAGTTCACTGAAGCTTTCTTT. Its protein is CASTGGQFTEAFF.

The J gene is TRBJ2-6, the V gene TRBV4-2; 13 nucleotides match TRBD2. The germline CDR1 and CDR2 sequences are LGHNA and YNFKEQ. The trim removed 3 bases at V and 0 bases at J, leaving 5 bases unmatched. The CDR3 is made up of 19 amino acids. The CDR3 sequence: CASSQGTSGAYSGANVLTF. CDR3 DNA: TGTGCCAGCAGCCAGGGGACTAGCGGGGCATACTCTGGGGCCAACGTCCTGACTTTC.